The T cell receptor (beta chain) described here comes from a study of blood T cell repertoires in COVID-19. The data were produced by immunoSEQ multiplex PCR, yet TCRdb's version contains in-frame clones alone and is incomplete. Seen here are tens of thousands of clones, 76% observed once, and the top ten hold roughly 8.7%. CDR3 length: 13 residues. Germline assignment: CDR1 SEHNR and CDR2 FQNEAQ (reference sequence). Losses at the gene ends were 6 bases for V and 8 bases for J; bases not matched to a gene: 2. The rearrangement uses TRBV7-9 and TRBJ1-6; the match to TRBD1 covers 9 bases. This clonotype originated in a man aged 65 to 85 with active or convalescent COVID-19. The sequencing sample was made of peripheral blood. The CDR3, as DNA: TGTGCCAGCAGGCGGACAGGGGATTCACCCCTCCACTTT. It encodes CASRRTGDSPLHF.